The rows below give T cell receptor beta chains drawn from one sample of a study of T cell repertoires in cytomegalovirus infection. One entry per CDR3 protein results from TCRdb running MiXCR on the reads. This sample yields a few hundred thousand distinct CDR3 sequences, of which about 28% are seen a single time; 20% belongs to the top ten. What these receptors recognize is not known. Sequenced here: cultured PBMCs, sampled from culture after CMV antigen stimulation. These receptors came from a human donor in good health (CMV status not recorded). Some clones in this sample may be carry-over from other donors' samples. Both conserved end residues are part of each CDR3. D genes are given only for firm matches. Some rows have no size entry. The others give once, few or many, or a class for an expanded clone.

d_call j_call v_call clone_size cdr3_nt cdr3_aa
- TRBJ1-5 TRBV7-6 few TGTGCCAGCAGCTTACGACAGGCCGGTCAGCCCCAGCATTTT CASSLRQAGQPQHF
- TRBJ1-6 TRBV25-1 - TGTGCCAGCATCCTGGTGGGGGGCCCGATCACGAATTCACCCCTCCACTTT CASILVGGPITNSPLHF
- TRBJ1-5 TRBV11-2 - TGTGCCAGCAGCTTAGCGGGGAGTAGCAATCAGCCCCAGCATTTT CASSLAGSSNQPQHF
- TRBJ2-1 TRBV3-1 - TGTGCCAGCACCAGCAGGGGCCAACCCTACAATGAGCAGTTCTTC CASTSRGQPYNEQFF
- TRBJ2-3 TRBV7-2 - TGTGCCAGCAGCTTAGCGAATAGAGATACGCAGTATTTT CASSLANRDTQYF
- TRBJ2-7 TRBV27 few TGTGCCAGCAGTTTAAAGGGAAGTTTCTACGAGCAGTACTTC CASSLKGSFYEQYF
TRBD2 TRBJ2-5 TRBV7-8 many TGTGCCAGCAGCTTAAATGCGGGAGGCGAGACCCAGTACTTC CASSLNAGGETQYF
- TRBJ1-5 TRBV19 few TGTGCCAGTAGTACCGTGGGGGGAAATCAGCCCCAGCATTTT CASSTVGGNQPQHF
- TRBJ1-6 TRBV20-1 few TGCAGTGCTAGAGATATGGAGAGGTCCTATAATTCACCCCTCCACTTT CSARDMERSYNSPLHF
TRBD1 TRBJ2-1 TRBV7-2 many TGTGCCAGCAGCTTAGGAAAGACAGGGGCCAGGGATGAGCAGTTCTTC CASSLGKTGARDEQFF
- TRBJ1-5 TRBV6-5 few TGTGCCAGCAGTTACTCAGGATCAAGTAATCAGCCCCAGCATTTT CASSYSGSSNQPQHF
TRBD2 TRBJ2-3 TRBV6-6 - TGTGCCAGCAGACGAGGACTAGCGGGGGGGCCTTACGCAGATACGCAGTATTTT CASRRGLAGGPYADTQYF
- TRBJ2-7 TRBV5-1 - TGCGCCAGCAGCTTGGATCCCGGGGGCTACGAGCAGTACTTC CASSLDPGGYEQYF
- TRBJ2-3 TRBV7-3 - TGTGCCAGCAGCTTATTTTCCCAGGGGACAGATACGCAGTATTTT CASSLFSQGTDTQYF
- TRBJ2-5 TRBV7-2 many TGTGCCAGCAGCCCCGCAGGTGTCCGCCAAGAGACCCAGTACTTC CASSPAGVRQETQYF
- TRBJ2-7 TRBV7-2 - TGTGCCAGCAGCGTAGCCCTAGCGCTGGCCTACGAGCAGTACTTC CASSVALALAYEQYF
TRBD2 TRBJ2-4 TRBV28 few TGTGCCAGCAGTGCCCCGGCAGGGAGGGACATTCAGTACTTC CASSAPAGRDIQYF
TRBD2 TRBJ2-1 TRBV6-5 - TGTGCCAGCAGGGTAGCGGGGGGGGGGCAGTTCTTC CASRVAGGGQFF
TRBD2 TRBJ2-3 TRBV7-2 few TGTGCCAGCAGCCAGGGACTAGCGGGGCTGGGCACAGATACGCAGTATTTT CASSQGLAGLGTDTQYF
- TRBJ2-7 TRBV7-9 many TGTGCCAGCAGCGCCCCCGTGGCGTATCAACCTCTCACCTCCTACGAGCAGTACTTC CASSAPVAYQPLTSYEQYF
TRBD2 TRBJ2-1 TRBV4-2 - TGTGCCAGCAGCCAAGGGGAACTAGCGGGGGGGTACAATGAGCAGTTCTTC CASSQGELAGGYNEQFF
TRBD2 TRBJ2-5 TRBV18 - TGTGCCAGCTCACCCGGACTAGCGGGAGGCCCCGATGGGGAGACCCAGTACTTC CASSPGLAGGPDGETQYF
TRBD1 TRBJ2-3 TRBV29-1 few TGCAGCGTCGTAACGTCAGGGGGACCAGATACGCAGTATTTT CSVVTSGGPDTQYF
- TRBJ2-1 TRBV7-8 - TGTGCCAGCAGAAACCGGAGGGGCAATGAGCAGTTCTTC CASRNRRGNEQFF
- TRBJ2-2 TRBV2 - TGTGCCAGCAGCGGGACAAGCGCCGGGGAGCTGTTTTTT CASSGTSAGELFF
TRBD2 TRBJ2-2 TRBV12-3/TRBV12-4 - TGTGCCAGCAGTCCCGCGGGGGGGCGGAACACCGGGGAGCTGTTTTTT CASSPAGGRNTGELFF
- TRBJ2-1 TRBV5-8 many TGTGCCAGCAGCTTGGACGCGTACAATGAGCAGTTCTTC CASSLDAYNEQFF
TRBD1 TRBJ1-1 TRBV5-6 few TGTGCCAGCAGGAAAGGGACAGAGAGTGAAGCTTTCTTT CASRKGTESEAFF
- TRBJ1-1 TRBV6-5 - TGTGCCAGCAGTTACTCAGGTTTCGCTGAAGCTTTCTTT CASSYSGFAEAFF
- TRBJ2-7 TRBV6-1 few TGTGCCAGCAGTCAACCGGGACAAGGAACCTACGAGCAGTACTTC CASSQPGQGTYEQYF
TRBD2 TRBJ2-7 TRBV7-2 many TGTGCCAGCAGCTTTGCTAGCGGGAGCGGGGTCGAGCAGTACTTC CASSFASGSGVEQYF
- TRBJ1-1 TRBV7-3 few TGTGCCAGCAGTAGCCACGGGGGAGCTGAAGCTTTCTTT CASSSHGGAEAFF
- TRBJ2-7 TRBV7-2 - TGTGCCAGCAGCTCTACCGGGACCAACGAGCAGTACTTC CASSSTGTNEQYF
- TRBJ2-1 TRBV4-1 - TGCGCCAGCAGCCAAGACGGGCTAAATGAGCAGTTCTTC CASSQDGLNEQFF
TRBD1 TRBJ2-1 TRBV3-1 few TGTGCCAGCCGAGCAGGGGGTTGGGATGAGCAGTTCTTC CASRAGGWDEQFF
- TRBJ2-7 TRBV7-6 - TGTGCCAGCAGCTTAGGGCATATCTCCTACGAGCAGTACTTC CASSLGHISYEQYF
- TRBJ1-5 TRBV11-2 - TGTGCCAGCAGCCCTCACGGGGGCAATCAGCCCCAGCATTTT CASSPHGGNQPQHF
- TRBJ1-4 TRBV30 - TGTGCCTGGGAAGGGACAACCGGGGAGGGGGAACTGTTTTTT CAWEGTTGEGELFF
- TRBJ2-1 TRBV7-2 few TGTGCCAGCAGCTTAAGGGGGGGCCTAGCAAACAATGAGCAGTTCTTC CASSLRGGLANNEQFF
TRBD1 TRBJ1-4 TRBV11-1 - TGTGCCAGCAGCCGCGGGACAGCCGAAAATCTGTTTTTT CASSRGTAENLFF
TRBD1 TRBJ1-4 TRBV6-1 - TGTGCCAGCAATGGACTCCGGGACAGGGGGGAAAAACTGTTTTTT CASNGLRDRGEKLFF
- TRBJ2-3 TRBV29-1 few TGCAGCGTTGTCACAGGGACACCCACAGATACGCAGTATTTT CSVVTGTPTDTQYF
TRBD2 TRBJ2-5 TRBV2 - TGTGCCAGCAGTGCCGGGACTAGCGGGGACCAAGAGACCCAGTACTTC CASSAGTSGDQETQYF
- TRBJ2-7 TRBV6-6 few TGTGCCAGCAGTTACTCGTATGACGAGCAGTACTTC CASSYSYDEQYF
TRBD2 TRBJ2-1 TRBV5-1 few TGCGCCAGCAGCCGAACTAGCGGTGCCTCCTACAATGAGCAGTTCTTC CASSRTSGASYNEQFF
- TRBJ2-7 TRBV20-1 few TGCAGTCCTCGAGTCGACCAGTCCTACGAGCAGTACTTC CSPRVDQSYEQYF
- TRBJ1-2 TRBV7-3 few TGTGCCAGCAGTCCCAGGGAGCTTGGCTATGGCTACACCTTC CASSPRELGYGYTF